Below, 21 T cell receptor gamma chains from the same sample are listed, as sequenced in a study of gamma-delta T cells after stem cell transplantation. TCRdb reanalyzed the RT-PCR reads using CATT. The sample shows roughly 820 gamma-chain clones, 5% to 7% of them seen only once. Material: gamma-delta T cells. The receptors originated from a human donor. It is not recorded whose cells these are; they may come from a transplant donor.

Worth noting for this clone: A far larger clone is only one base removed, so a read error is likely. This specimen includes other DNA sequences encoding the same CDR3. This rearrangement joins TRGV9 to TRGJ1 or TRGJ2. Germline V lookup: CDR1 GITISATS, CDR2 ISYDGTV (reference sequence). V was pared by 0 bases and J by 6 bases, with 5 bases of the junction left unmatched. This CDR3 has 13 residues. Here the CDR3 reads CALWEVHSYKKLF. CDR3 in DNA: TGTGCCTTGTGGGAGGTGCACAGTTATAAGAAACTCTTT.

In its sample, this clone is medium-sized. The chain is built from TRGV9 and TRGJP. CDR1 is GITISATS and CDR2 is ISYDGTV in the germline V gene (reference sequence). Trimming cost V 0 bases and J 11 bases; bases outside gene matches: 7. This CDR3 spans 16 amino acids. CDR3 sequence (DNA): TGTGCCTTGTGGGAGGTGCAAAAGCTGGGCAAAAAAATCAAGGTATTT. Translated: CALWEVQKLGKKIKVF.

On this clone itself: The identical CDR3 is also encoded by other nucleotide sequences in the sample. J is TRGJP and V is TRGV9. There are 17 residues in the CDR3. Germline V gene lookup returns CDR1 GITISATS and CDR2 ISYDGTV (reference sequence). J lost 2 bases, V lost 2 bases, and 3 bases had no gene match. CDR3 nucleotides: TGTGCCTTGTGGGAGGACCGGCAAGAGTTGGGCAAAAAAATCAAGGTATTT. Amino acid sequence: CALWEDRQELGKKIKVF.

On this clone itself: A read error likely explains this, since a far larger clone differs by one base. This chain connects TRGV9 to TRGJP. Germline lookup yields CDR1 GITISATS and CDR2 ISYDGTV (reference sequence). The length of the CDR3 is 18 residues. CDR3: CALWEVQVGALSKKIKVF. DNA of the CDR3: TGTGCCTTGTGGGAGGTGCAAGTAGGGGCGTTGAGCAAAAAAATCAAGGTATTT.

Sample share makes this clone medium-sized. The chain has TRGV3 and TRGJ1 or TRGJ2. Trimming took 3 bases from V and 5 from J; bases not matched to a gene: 7. The CDR3 has 13 amino acids. Germline CDR1 reads VTNTFY; CDR2 reads YDVSTARD (reference sequence). CDR3 in DNA: TGTGCCACCTGGGACGGAAGGGATTATAAGAAACTCTTT. As protein: CATWDGRDYKKLF.

To note about this clone: This DNA's translation differs at residue 8 from TCRdb's protein, which comes from a much larger clone; a read error is likely, and the protein shown is translated from the DNA. The chain joins TRGV9 to TRGJP. This CDR3 region has 16 residues. Germline values: CDR1 GITISATS, CDR2 ISYDGTV (reference sequence). CDR3 nucleotide sequence: TGTGCCTTGTGGGAGGCACAAGGGTTGGGCAAAAAAATCAAGGTATTT. Protein product: CALWEAQGLGKKIKVF.

This clone showed up just a few times. This DNA's translation and the protein TCRdb lists, from a much larger clone, do not match at residue 4, likely due to a read error; the protein shown is translated from the DNA. Other DNA variants within this sample encode the same CDR3. The genes are TRGV9 and TRGJP. CDR1 and CDR2 (germline): GITISATS, ISYDGTV (reference sequence). This CDR3 spans 15 amino acids. CDR3 nucleotide sequence: TGTGCCTTGCGGGAGGAAGAGTTGGGCAAAAAAATCAAGGTATTT. As protein: CALREEELGKKIKVF.

This clone is deemed medium-sized. Different DNA sequences within this sample yield the same CDR3. This rearrangement joins TRGV9 to TRGJ1 or TRGJ2. CDR1 is GITISATS, CDR2 ISYDGTV, per germline (reference sequence). The CDR3 covers 15 residues. J was trimmed by 3 bases and V by 1 base; bases with no gene match: 9. CDR3 sequence: CALWEVAGGYYKKLF. CDR3 nucleotides: TGTGCCTTGTGGGAGGTCGCCGGGGGTTATTATAAGAAACTCTTT.

Worth noting for this clone: A far larger clone is off by one base, so a read error is likely. Other nucleotide sequences in the sample specify the same CDR3. This rearrangement joins TRGV9 to TRGJP. Germline V gene lookup returns CDR1 GITISATS and CDR2 ISYDGTV (reference sequence). The CDR3 is 17 residues long. The CDR3 DNA reads as TGTGCCTTGTGGGAGGTGCATGAAGAATTGGGCAAAAAAATCAAGGTATTT. Residues: CALWEVHEELGKKIKVF.

This clone was seen only once. The chain combines TRGV9 with TRGJP. The CDR3 covers 18 residues. Germline-derived CDR1 and CDR2 are GITISATS and ISYDGTV (reference sequence). Unmatched junction bases numbered 8, after V lost 2 bases and J lost 4 bases. The CDR3 DNA is TGTGCCTTGTGGGAGGCCAACCCCCAAGAGTTGGGCAAAAAAATCAAGGTATTT. Protein sequence: CALWEANPQELGKKIKVF.

This clone has a handful of counts. The protein TCRdb lists belongs to a much larger clone and differs from this DNA's translation at residue 11, which points to a read error; the protein shown is made from the DNA. The V and J genes are TRGV9 and TRGJP. CDR1 and CDR2 from the germline V gene are GITISATS and ISYDGTV (reference sequence). This CDR3 has 17 residues. The V and J ends lost 5 bases and 14 bases, in that order; junction bases with no gene match: 18. Here the CDR3 reads CALWAVLVGVSKKIKVF. The CDR3 DNA is TGTGCCTTGTGGGCCGTTCTCGTTGGGGTTAGCAAAAAAATCAAGGTATTT.

In its sample, this clone was seen a few times. This chain uses TRGV9 with TRGJP. The germline V gene has CDR1 GITISATS and CDR2 ISYDGTV (reference sequence). The CDR3 is made up of 16 amino acids. Trimming at V came to 2 bases and at J to 11 bases, leaving 9 bases not matched to a gene. The CDR3 region has the DNA TGTGCCTTGTGGGAGGCGACTCACCTGGGCAAAAAAATCAAGGTATTT. It translates to CALWEATHLGKKIKVF.

This clone was counted a few times. Given a far larger clone just one base away, this is likely a sequencing read error. This sample also contains other DNA sequences that code for the same CDR3. This rearrangement joins TRGV9 to TRGJP. Germline CDR1 reads GITISATS; CDR2 reads ISYDGTV (reference sequence). This CDR3 comprises 17 residues. The CDR3 is CALWEVPPQLGKKIKVF. Written as DNA, the CDR3 is TGTGCCCTGTGGGAGGTCCCACCGCAGTTGGGCAAAAAAATCAAGGTATTT.

Notes on this clone: Given a far larger clone just one base away, this is likely a sequencing read error. The sample holds other DNA sequences that translate to the same CDR3. The chain recombines TRGV9 with TRGJP. The CDR3 is 17 amino acids. From germline, CDR1 is GITISATS and CDR2 ISYDGTV (reference sequence). The CDR3 sequence: CALWEVPPQLGKKIKVF. The CDR3 DNA follows: TGTGCCTTGTGGGAGGTCCCACCGCAGTTGGGAAAAAAAATCAAGGTATTT.

This clone rates as medium-sized (0.01 to 0.1%). Other DNA sequences of this sample code for an identical CDR3. V gene TRGV9 combines with J gene TRGJP. Germline CDR1 reads GITISATS; CDR2 reads ISYDGTV (reference sequence). There are 16 residues in the CDR3. Losses at the gene ends were 1 base for V and 10 bases for J; bases not matched to a gene: 7. The CDR3 protein is CALWEVRELGKKIKVF. In nucleotides, the CDR3 is TGTGCCTTGTGGGAGGTCCGTGAATTGGGCAAAAAAATCAAGGTATTT.

This clone was observed a few times. The rearrangement links TRGV9 to TRGJP. Germline V gene lookup returns CDR1 GITISATS and CDR2 ISYDGTV (reference sequence). The CDR3 has 18 residues. The V and J ends lost 3 bases and 4 bases, in that order; junction bases with no gene match: 9. In DNA form, the CDR3 reads TGTGCCTTGTGGGAGACGGGGGGCCAAGAGTTGGGCAAAAAAATCAAGGTATTT. Residues: CALWETGGQELGKKIKVF.

By frequency in the sample, this clone is medium-sized (0.01 to 0.1%). Other DNA sequences of this sample code for an identical CDR3. The CDR3 bases are TGTGCCTTGTGGGAGAGAGAGTTGGGCAAAAAAATCAAGGTATTT. It codes for CALWERELGKKIKVF. The J gene is TRGJP, the V gene TRGV9. CDR1 is GITISATS and CDR2 is ISYDGTV in the germline V gene (reference sequence). V was clipped by 3 bases and J by 6 bases; unmatched bases: 2. The length of the CDR3 is 15 residues.

Concerning this clone itself: This sequence is one base from a far larger clone and is likely a read error. This sample includes further DNA sequences coding for the same CDR3. V is TRGV9 and J is TRGJ1 or TRGJ2. This CDR3 spans 13 amino acids. The V gene end was trimmed by 0 bases and the J gene end by 7 bases; junction bases not matched to a gene: 6. CDR1 is GITISATS and CDR2 is ISYDGTV in the germline V gene (reference sequence). CDR3 protein: CALWEVHSYKKLF. The CDR3 DNA follows: TGTGCCTTGTGGGAGGTGCATAGCTATAAGAAACTCTTT.

This clone was seen a handful of times. A read error is likely here: a far larger clone is one base away. The chain links TRGV9 to TRGJ1 or TRGJ2. CDR1 is GITISATS and CDR2 is ISYDGTV in the germline V gene (reference sequence). V was pared by 5 bases and J by 2 bases, with 6 bases of the junction left unmatched. The CDR3 sequence is 13 residues long. This chain's CDR3 is CALWGPYYYKKLF. CDR3 coding DNA: TGTGCCTTGTGGGGGCCCTATTATTATAAGAAACTCTTT.

Only a few counts were recorded for this clone. Other DNA sequences from this sample encode an identical CDR3 as well. The chain couples TRGV9 to TRGJP. Germline V lookup: CDR1 GITISATS, CDR2 ISYDGTV (reference sequence). The CDR3 is made up of 17 amino acids. Trimming removed 0 bases from V and 7 bases from J; junction bases left unmatched: 6. CDR3: CALWEVRRELGKKIKVF. CDR3 DNA sequence: TGTGCCTTGTGGGAGGTGCGGCGGGAGTTGGGCAAAAAAATCAAGGTATTT.

In this sample, this clone is medium-sized. V gene TRGV9 combines with J gene TRGJP. Germline V gene data show CDR1 as GITISATS and CDR2 as ISYDGTV (reference sequence). Losses at the gene ends were 4 bases for V and 6 bases for J; bases not matched to a gene: 9. This CDR3 region has 17 residues. CDR3 protein: CALWDSGSELGKKIKVF. CDR3 DNA: TGTGCCTTGTGGGATAGCGGGTCAGAGTTGGGCAAAAAAATCAAGGTATTT.